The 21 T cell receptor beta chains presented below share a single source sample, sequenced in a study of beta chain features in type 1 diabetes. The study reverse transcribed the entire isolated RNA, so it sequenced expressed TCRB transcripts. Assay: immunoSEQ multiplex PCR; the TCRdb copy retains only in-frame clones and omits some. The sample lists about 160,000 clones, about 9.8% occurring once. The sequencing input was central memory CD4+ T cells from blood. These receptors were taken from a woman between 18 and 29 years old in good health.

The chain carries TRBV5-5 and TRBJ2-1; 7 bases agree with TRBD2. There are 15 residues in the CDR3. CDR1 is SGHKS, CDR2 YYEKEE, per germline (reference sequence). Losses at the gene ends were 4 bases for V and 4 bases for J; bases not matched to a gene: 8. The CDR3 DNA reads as TGTGCCAGCAGCAAAAGCGGGATCATTTACAATGAGCAGTTCTTC. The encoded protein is CASSKSGIIYNEQFF.

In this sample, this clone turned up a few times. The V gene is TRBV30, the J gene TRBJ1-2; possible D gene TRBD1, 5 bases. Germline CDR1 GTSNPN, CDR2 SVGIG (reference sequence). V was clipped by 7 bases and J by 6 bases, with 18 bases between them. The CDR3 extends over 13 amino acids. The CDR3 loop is CALPKTGGNGYTF. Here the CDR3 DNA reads TGTGCCTTGCCGAAGACGGGGGGGAATGGCTACACCTTC.

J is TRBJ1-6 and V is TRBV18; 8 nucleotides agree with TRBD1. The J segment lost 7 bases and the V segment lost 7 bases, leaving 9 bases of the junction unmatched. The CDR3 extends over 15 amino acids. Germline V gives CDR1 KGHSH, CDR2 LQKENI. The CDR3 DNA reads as TGTGCCAGCTGTGGACAGGGCACAGAGAATTCACCCCTCCACTTT. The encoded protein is CASCGQGTENSPLHF.

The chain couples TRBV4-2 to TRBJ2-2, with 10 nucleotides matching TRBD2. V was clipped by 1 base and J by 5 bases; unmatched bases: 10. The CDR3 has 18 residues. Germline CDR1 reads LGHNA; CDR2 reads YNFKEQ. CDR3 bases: TGTGCCAGCAGCCAAGTCAGCGGGGGGGCTGGAGGGACCGGGGAGCTGTTTTTT. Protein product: CASSQVSGGAGGTGELFF.

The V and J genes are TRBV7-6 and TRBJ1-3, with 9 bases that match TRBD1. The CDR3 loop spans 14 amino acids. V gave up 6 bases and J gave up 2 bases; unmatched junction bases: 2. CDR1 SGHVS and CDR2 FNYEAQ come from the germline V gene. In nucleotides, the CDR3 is TGTGCCAGCAGAGACAGGGGGACTGGAAACACCATATATTTT. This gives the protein CASRDRGTGNTIYF.

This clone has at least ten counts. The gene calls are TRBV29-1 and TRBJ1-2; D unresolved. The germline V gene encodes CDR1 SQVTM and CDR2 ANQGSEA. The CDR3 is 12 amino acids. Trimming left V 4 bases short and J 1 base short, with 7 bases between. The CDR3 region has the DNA TGCAGCGTTGGACACCGTAACTATGGCTACACCTTC. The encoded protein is CSVGHRNYGYTF.

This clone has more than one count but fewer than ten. CDR3 sequence reads: CSARDKETQYF. CDR3 DNA sequence: TGCAGTGCTAGGGACAAAGAGACCCAGTACTTC. The V gene is TRBV20-1, the J gene TRBJ2-5; D possibly corresponds to TRBD1 (5 bases). Germline CDR1 and CDR2: DFQATT and SNEGSKA (reference sequence). The V gene lost 3 bases and the J gene lost 3 bases, with 5 bases spanning the gap. This CDR3 spans 11 amino acids.

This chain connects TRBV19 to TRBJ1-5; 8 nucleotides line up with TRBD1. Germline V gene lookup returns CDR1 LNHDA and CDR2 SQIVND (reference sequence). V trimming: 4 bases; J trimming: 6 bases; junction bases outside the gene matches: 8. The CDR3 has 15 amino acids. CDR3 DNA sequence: TGTGCCAGTAGTAATCGGGCAGGGGGCGGTCAGCCCCAGCATTTT. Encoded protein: CASSNRAGGGQPQHF.

This CDR3 reads CASSPTGYGYTF. The CDR3 DNA is TGTGCCAGCAGTCCGACAGGCTATGGCTACACCTTC. This chain links TRBV6-5 with TRBJ1-2; maybe TRBD1 (6 bases). The CDR3 is 12 residues long. V gave up 5 bases and J gave up 4 bases, with 8 bases separating them. Germline-derived CDR1 and CDR2 are MNHEY and SVGAGI.

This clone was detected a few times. DNA for the CDR3: TGTGCCTGGACCCCCGGTCAGGGGTACGAGCAGTACTTC. The encoded protein is CAWTPGQGYEQYF. The chain uses TRBV30 and TRBJ2-7; maybe TRBD1 (6 bases). The CDR3 totals 13 residues. Trimming left V 4 bases short and J 4 bases short, with 14 bases between. Germline CDR1 is GTSNPN and CDR2 is SVGIG (reference sequence).

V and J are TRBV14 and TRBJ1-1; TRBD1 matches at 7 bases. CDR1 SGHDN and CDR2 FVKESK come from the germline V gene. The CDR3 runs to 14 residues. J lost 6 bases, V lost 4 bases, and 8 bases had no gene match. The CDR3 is CASSRIDRVPEAFF. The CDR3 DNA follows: TGTGCCAGCAGCCGAATAGACAGGGTTCCTGAAGCTTTCTTT.

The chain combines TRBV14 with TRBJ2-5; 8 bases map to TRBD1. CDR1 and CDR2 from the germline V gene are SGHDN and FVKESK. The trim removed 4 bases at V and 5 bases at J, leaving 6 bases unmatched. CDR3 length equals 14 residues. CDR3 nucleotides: TGTGCCAGCAGCCGGACCGACAGGGGTGAGACCCAGTACTTC. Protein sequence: CASSRTDRGETQYF.

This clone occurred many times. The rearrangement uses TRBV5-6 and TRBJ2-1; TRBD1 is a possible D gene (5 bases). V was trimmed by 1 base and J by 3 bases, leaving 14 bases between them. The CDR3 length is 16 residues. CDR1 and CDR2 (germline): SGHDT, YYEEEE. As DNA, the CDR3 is TGTGCCAGCAGCTTGAACTCAGGGATGATCTACAATGAGCAGTTCTTC. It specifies CASSLNSGMIYNEQFF.

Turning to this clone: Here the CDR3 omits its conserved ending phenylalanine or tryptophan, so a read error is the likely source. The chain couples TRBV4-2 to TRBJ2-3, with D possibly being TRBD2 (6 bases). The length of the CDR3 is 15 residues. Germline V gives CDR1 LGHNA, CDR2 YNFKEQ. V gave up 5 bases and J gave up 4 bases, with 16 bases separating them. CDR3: CASSSGLRAADTQYL. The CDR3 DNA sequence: TGTGCCAGCAGCTCGGGACTCCGTGCCGCAGATACGCAGTATCTT.

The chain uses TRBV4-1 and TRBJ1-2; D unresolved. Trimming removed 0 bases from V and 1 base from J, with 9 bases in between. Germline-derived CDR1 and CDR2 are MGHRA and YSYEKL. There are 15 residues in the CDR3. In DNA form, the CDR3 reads TGCGCCAGCAGCCAAGATTCTGGGAGTAACTATGGCTACACCTTC. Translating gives CASSQDSGSNYGYTF.

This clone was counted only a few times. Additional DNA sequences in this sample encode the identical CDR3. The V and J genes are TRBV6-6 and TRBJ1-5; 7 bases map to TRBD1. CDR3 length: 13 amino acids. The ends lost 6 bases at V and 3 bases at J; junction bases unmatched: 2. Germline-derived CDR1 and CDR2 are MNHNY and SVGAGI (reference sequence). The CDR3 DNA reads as TGTGCCAGCAGAGGACAGGCCAATCAGCCCCAGCATTTT. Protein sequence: CASRGQANQPQHF.

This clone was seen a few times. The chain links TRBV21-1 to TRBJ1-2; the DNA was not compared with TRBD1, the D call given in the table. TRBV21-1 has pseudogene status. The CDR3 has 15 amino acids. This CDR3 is CASIPGRGQGVRYTF. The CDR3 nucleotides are TGTGCCAGCATTCCCGGGAGGGGACAGGGGGTACGCTACACCTTC.

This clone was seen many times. This CDR3 is CASSQDSYNEQFF. As DNA, the CDR3 is TGTGCCAGCAGCCAAGATTCATACAATGAGCAGTTCTTC. The chain has TRBV4-2 and TRBJ2-1; D not certain. V lost 0 bases, J lost 4 bases, and 4 bases lay in between. The V gene's germline CDR1 is LGHNA and CDR2 YNFKEQ. The CDR3 runs to 13 residues.

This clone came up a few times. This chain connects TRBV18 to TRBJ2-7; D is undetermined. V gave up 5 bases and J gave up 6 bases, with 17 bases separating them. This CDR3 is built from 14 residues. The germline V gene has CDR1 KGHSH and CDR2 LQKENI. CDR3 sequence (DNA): TGTGCCAGCTCATCGGTGCGCTCGGTATCCGAGCAGTACTTC. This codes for CASSSVRSVSEQYF.

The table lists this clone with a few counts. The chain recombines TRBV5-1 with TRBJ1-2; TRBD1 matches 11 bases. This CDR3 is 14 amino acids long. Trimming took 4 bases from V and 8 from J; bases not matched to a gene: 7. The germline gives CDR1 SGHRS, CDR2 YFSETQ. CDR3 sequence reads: CASSTGTGGYGYTF. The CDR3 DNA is TGCGCCAGCAGCACTGGGACAGGGGGTTACGGCTACACCTTC.

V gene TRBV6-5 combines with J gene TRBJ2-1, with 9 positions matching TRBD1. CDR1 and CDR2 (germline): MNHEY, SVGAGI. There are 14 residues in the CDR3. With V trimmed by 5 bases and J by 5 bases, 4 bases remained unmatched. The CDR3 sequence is CASSRDRADNEQFF. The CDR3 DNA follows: TGTGCCAGCAGTCGGGACAGGGCGGACAATGAGCAGTTCTTC.